The 12 T cell receptor beta chains below were found in one sample sequenced in a study of T-cell reconstitution after alpha-beta-depleted transplantation in children. During its preparation, the TCRbeta library received unique molecular identifiers. MiXCR was run by TCRdb on the PCR reads, yielding one entry per CDR3 protein. Of around 300,000 distinct CDR3 sequences listed, more than 20% were seen once; the top ten hold roughly 9.7%. Material: PBMCs, mostly from graft donor cells, obtained 180 days after TCRalphabeta/CD19-depleted stem cell transplant. These TCRs come from a male patient between 5 and 17 years old who had a stem cell transplant for acute lymphoblastic leukemia, so the T cells may come from the graft donor.

The rearrangement links TRBV5-1 to TRBJ1-6; D gene unclear. V lost 1 base and J 10 bases, leaving 15 bases between the germline ends. Germline CDR1 and CDR2: SGHRS and YFSETQ. This CDR3 has 15 residues. CDR3 amino acids: CASSLNTGGGSPLHF. CDR3 DNA sequence: TGCGCCAGCAGCTTGAATACTGGAGGAGGCTCACCCCTCCACTTT. The full variable domain, with the rest looked up from reference TRBV5-1 and TRBJ1-6, is KAGVTQTPRYLIKTRGQQVTLSCSPISGHRSVSWYQQTPGQGLQFLFEYFSETQRNKGNFPGRFSGRQFSNSRSEMNVSTLELGDSALYLCASSLNTGGGSPLHFGNGTRLTVT.

This chain connects TRBV4-2 to TRBJ2-2, with 8 nucleotides matching TRBD2. CDR3 size: 16 residues. V trimming: 4 bases; J trimming: 6 bases; junction bases outside the gene matches: 10. CDR1 is LGHNA and CDR2 is YNFKEQ in the germline V gene. The CDR3 protein is CASSPQRSGSAGELFF. DNA of the CDR3: TGTGCCAGCAGCCCCCAAAGGAGCGGGAGCGCCGGGGAGCTGTTTTTT.

In this sample, this clonotype turned up a few times. This chain uses TRBV10-3 with TRBJ2-5, with TRBD2 matching 7 bases. The junction had 11 bases not matched to a gene; V was cut back by 3 bases and J by 4 bases. CDR1 and CDR2 from the germline V gene are ENHRY and SYGVKD. CDR3 length: 16 residues. The CDR3 nucleotides are TGTGCCATCAGTGACCCCGGACTAGAAGGCTCAGAGACCCAGTACTTC. Its protein product is CAISDPGLEGSETQYF.

This clonotype was picked up many times. The J gene is TRBJ2-1, the V gene TRBV5-1; a weak D match, TRBD1 (6 bases). There are 17 residues in the CDR3. The V gene lost 6 bases and the J gene lost 1 base, with 20 bases spanning the gap. The germline CDR1 and CDR2 sequences are SGHRS and YFSETQ. This CDR3 reads CASNSLAGTPSYNEQFF. The CDR3 coding sequence is TGCGCCAGCAACTCCTTGGCCGGGACACCTTCCTACAATGAGCAGTTCTTC.

The chain joins TRBV24-1 to TRBJ2-1; possible D gene TRBD2, 6 bases. This CDR3 spans 20 amino acids. Germline assignment: CDR1 KGHDR and CDR2 SFDVKD. V was trimmed by 4 bases and J by 7 bases, leaving 31 bases between them. CDR3 DNA sequence: TGTGCCACCAGTGACTCACCTTTCCTTCGGAGCGGAGGGGATCTTAATGAGCAGTTCTTC. Protein: CATSDSPFLRSGGDLNEQFF.

The rearrangement joins TRBV11-2 to TRBJ2-7, with D perhaps TRBD1 or TRBD2 (6 bases each). The CDR3 totals 13 residues. Per germline, CDR1 SGHAT and CDR2 FQNNGV. V was clipped by 5 bases and J by 4 bases, with 12 bases between them. CDR3 residues: CASSTGTRYEQYF. DNA for the CDR3: TGTGCCAGCAGCACAGGGACTCGTTACGAGCAGTACTTC.

CDR3 residues: CASSPEALYEQYF. In nucleotides, the CDR3 is TGTGCCAGCAGCCCTGAAGCGCTGTACGAGCAGTACTTC. The chain uses TRBV7-9 and TRBJ2-7, with D hard to call. This CDR3 has 13 amino acids. CDR1 SEHNR and CDR2 FQNEAQ come from the germline V gene (reference sequence). Trimming took 5 bases from V and 4 from J, leaving 12 bases between them. The variable domain in full, with the rest retrieved from reference TRBV7-9 and TRBJ2-7, is DTGVSQNPRHKITKRGQNVTFRCDPISEHNRLYWYRQTLGQGPEFLTYFQNEAQLEKSRLLSDRFSAERPKGSFSTLEIQRTEQGDSAMYLCASSPEALYEQYFGPGTRLTVT.

This clonotype was observed once. The chain is built from TRBV3-1 and TRBJ2-2; TRBD2 matches 8 bases. From germline, CDR1 is LGHDT and CDR2 YNNKEL (reference sequence). V lost 5 bases and J lost 4; bases outside the gene matches: 6. The CDR3 consists of 15 residues. The CDR3 spells CASSASGLGTGELFF. CDR3 coding DNA: TGTGCCAGCAGCGCTAGCGGGTTGGGCACCGGGGAGCTGTTTTTT.

The rearrangement uses TRBV5-6 and TRBJ2-4, with D possibly matching TRBD1 (6 bases). The CDR3 runs to 13 residues. V was cut by 0 bases and J by 14 bases, with 15 bases left in between. CDR1 and CDR2 (germline): SGHDT, YYEEEE. The CDR3 is CASSLAGQKVEYF. CDR3 nucleotides: TGTGCCAGCAGCTTGGCCGGACAGAAAGTGGAGTACTTC.

The chain combines TRBV29-1 with TRBJ2-1, with D possibly being TRBD2 (6 bases). V was cut by 5 bases and J by 12 bases, with 23 bases left in between. Germline lookup yields CDR1 SQVTM and CDR2 ANQGSEA. The CDR3 consists of 14 residues. This CDR3 is CSVLPDLQSEGQFF. CDR3 nucleotide sequence: TGCAGCGTTTTACCTGATTTACAGTCGGAGGGGCAGTTCTTC.

The table lists this clonotype with a few counts. The rearrangement joins TRBV29-1 to TRBJ1-4; the match to TRBD1 covers 7 bases. The V gene's germline CDR1 is SQVTM and CDR2 ANQGSEA. The CDR3 spans 10 residues. The ends lost 5 bases at V and 12 bases at J; junction bases unmatched: 3. In DNA, the CDR3 is TGCAGCGTTCGGCAGGGGGAACTGTTTTTT. As protein: CSVRQGELFF.

This clonotype was observed a few times. The chain carries TRBV20-1 and TRBJ2-1; D perhaps matches TRBD2 (6 bases). CDR3 length: 14 residues. With 3 bases removed from V and 3 bases from J, the gap between germline ends came to 12 bases. Per germline, CDR1 DFQATT and CDR2 SNEGSKA (reference sequence). The CDR3 nucleotides are TGCAGTGCTAGCAGACTAGGATACTACAATGAGCAGTTCTTC. It translates to CSASRLGYYNEQFF.